This TCR beta chain was found in a study of blood T cell repertoires in COVID-19. For the study at large: Specimens from acute and convalescent COVID-19 originated in the United States, Italy and Spain. T cells, B-cell-depleted T cells, or PBMCs provided the cDNA or gDNA that served as material.

The method was immunoSEQ multiplex PCR; TCRdb's version includes in-frame clones alone and lacks a portion of them. The sample includes roughly 20,000 clones, 80% of them seen just once. Source material: peripheral blood. The receptor comes from an elderly man with acute or convalescent COVID-19.

CDR3 sequence: CASGPSGTSNTGELFF. DNA for the CDR3: TGTGCTAGTGGCCCCTCCGGGACATCGAACACCGGGGAGCTGTTTTTT. This sequence joins TRBV12-5 and TRBJ2-2, with a tentative D call TRBD1 (6 bases). The V end lost 6 bases, the J end lost 0 bases, and 14 bases lay between the germline ends. Per the germline V gene, CDR1 is LGHNT and CDR2 is FRNRAP. The CDR3 spans 16 residues.